This T cell receptor (beta chain) was found in a study of T cell responses to AZD1222 COVID-19 vaccine. Study-level findings and limits: At study baseline, merely five or six AZD1222 recipients were seropositive. Regions left unmutated in variants are reportedly the target of nearly half of spike-specific TCRs. Increases in Spike-specific TCR breadth and depth were seen after two AZD1222 doses. Scientists sampled the repertoires only once the peak T cell response had passed.

The CDR3 spans 15 residues. Germline loops: CDR1 MNHEY, CDR2 SVGAGI. V gave up 7 bases and J gave up 6 bases, with 19 bases separating them. As for this clone: Antigen specificity is unknown.

This table comes from immunoSEQ multiplex PCR, and its TCRdb copy is limited to in-frame clones, with some not included. The data show some 100,000 clones, just over 90% seen once. V gene TRBV6-5 combines with J gene TRBJ2-1, with D possibly being TRBD1 (5 bases). This sample comprised peripheral blood, obtained on day 0 of AZD1222 vaccination. The origin of this receptor is an adult in good health. This CDR3 is CASNLLLGAFNEQFF. CDR3 nucleotides: TGTGCCAGCAATTTATTATTAGGGGCTTTCAATGAGCAGTTCTTC.